The 25 T cell receptor beta chains below come from one sample, sequenced in a study of control samples from healthy donors and cancer patients. The method was immunoSEQ multiplex PCR; TCRdb's version includes in-frame clones alone and lacks a portion of them. The sample contains 350,000 to 450,000 clones, roughly 90% of which appear only once. The sample taken for sequencing was PBMCs. Receptors were obtained from a man between 40 and 49 years old with head and neck cancer.

This clone is a singleton in its sample. The V call is TRBV27, the J call TRBJ1-6; D not resolved. This CDR3 has 17 residues. V was pared by 1 base and J by 0 bases, with 10 bases between. Per the germline V gene, CDR1 is MNHEY and CDR2 is SMNVEV (reference sequence). The CDR3 coding sequence is TGTGCCAGCAGTTTATTCGGGGTTGGCTCCTATAATTCACCCCTCCACTTT. Residues: CASSLFGVGSYNSPLHF.

This chain uses TRBV3-1 (or the pseudogene TRBV3-2) with TRBJ1-1, with D possibly being TRBD1 (5 bases). V lost 3 bases, J lost 5 bases, and 13 bases lay in between. Germline V CDR1 and CDR2: LGHDT, YNNKEL (reference sequence). The CDR3 sequence is 14 residues long. The CDR3: CASSHPGSNTEAFF. DNA for the CDR3: TGTGCCAGCAGCCATCCAGGGAGCAATACTGAAGCTTTCTTT.

The V gene is TRBV2, the J gene TRBJ1-1, with 7 bases aligning to TRBD1. CDR1 and CDR2 (germline): SNHLY, FYNNEI. Unmatched junction bases numbered 17, after V lost 7 bases and J lost 0 bases. The CDR3 extends over 18 amino acids. This CDR3 is CASNTPGQLAVMNTEAFF. The CDR3 bases are TGTGCCAGCAACACACCGGGACAGTTGGCCGTTATGAACACTGAAGCTTTCTTT.

The gene calls are TRBV20-1 and TRBJ2-3; TRBD2 matches 10 bases. From germline, CDR1 is DFQATT and CDR2 SNEGSKA (reference sequence). V dropped 3 bases and J dropped 3; count of bases not matched to a gene: 6. The CDR3 contains 15 residues. DNA for the CDR3: TGCAGTGCTAGTGATGGAGCGGGGGGGACAGATACGCAGTATTTT. It encodes CSASDGAGGTDTQYF.

The chain links TRBV3-1 (or the pseudogene TRBV3-2) to TRBJ1-1; D call uncertain. CDR3 length: 19 amino acids. V lost 0 bases, J lost 2 bases, and 22 bases lay in between. Per the germline V gene, CDR1 is LGHDT and CDR2 is YNNKEL (reference sequence). CDR3 DNA sequence: TGTGCCAGCAGCCAAGAGACTTTGAGGTCGACCGAAATCAACACTGAAGCTTTCTTT. Protein sequence: CASSQETLRSTEINTEAFF.

V is TRBV11-2 and J is TRBJ1-2, with D uncertain. The germline CDR1 and CDR2 sequences are SGHAT and FQNNGV. Trimming shortened V by 1 base and J by 0 bases, and 6 bases separated the two germline ends. The CDR3 runs 14 residues. The CDR3 spells CASSLVAANYGYTF. CDR3 DNA: TGTGCCAGCAGCTTAGTTGCAGCTAACTATGGCTACACCTTC.

This chain uses TRBV19 with TRBJ2-7; D might be TRBD2 (6 bases). CDR1 and CDR2 from the germline V gene are LNHDA and SQIVND (reference sequence). Trimming took off 3 bases at V and 0 bases at J, with 12 bases between the two ends. The CDR3 loop spans 15 amino acids. CDR3: CASSIWSGASYEQYF. The CDR3 DNA follows: TGTGCCAGTAGTATTTGGTCGGGAGCCTCCTACGAGCAGTACTTC.

This clone appeared a single time. The chain employs TRBV12-3 or TRBV12-4 and TRBJ2-1, with D perhaps assigned TRBD1 or TRBD2 (6 bases each). V lost 8 bases, J lost 10 bases, and 18 bases lay in between. This CDR3 contains 13 residues. The CDR3, as DNA: TGTGCCAGCGGGGGGCCGGCGGGATACGAGCAGTTCTTC. Translating it yields CASGGPAGYEQFF.

The chain is built from TRBV28 and TRBJ1-3; no clear D. Germline V lookup: CDR1 MDHEN, CDR2 SYDVKM. The CDR3 covers 13 residues. V lost 3 bases to trimming and J lost 2 bases, with 5 bases between them. The CDR3 reads CASSLWAGNTIYF. CDR3 in DNA: TGTGCCAGCAGTTTGTGGGCTGGAAACACCATATATTTT.

A word on this clone: Additional DNA sequences in this sample encode the identical CDR3. The V gene is TRBV5-6, the J gene TRBJ2-5; D is unresolved. The CDR3 contains 11 residues. Looked up from germline, CDR1 is SGHDT and CDR2 is YYEEEE. V gave up 2 bases and J gave up 3 bases, with 2 bases separating them. The chain's CDR3 is CASSLEETQYF. For the CDR3, the DNA is TGTGCCAGCAGCTTAGAAGAGACCCAGTACTTC.

The chain couples TRBV4-1 to TRBJ2-7; D gene ambiguous. V lost 0 bases, J lost 3 bases, and 9 bases lay in between. Per the germline V gene, CDR1 is MGHRA and CDR2 is YSYEKL. This CDR3 has 14 amino acids. This chain's CDR3 is CASSQDEQDYEQYF. The CDR3 region has the DNA TGCGCCAGCAGCCAAGATGAGCAAGACTACGAGCAGTACTTC.

The chain recombines TRBV2 with TRBJ1-1; the match to TRBD1 covers 12 bases. The germline V gene has CDR1 SNHLY and CDR2 FYNNEI. The junction had 10 bases not matched to a gene; V was cut back by 2 bases and J by 3 bases. CDR3 length: 18 amino acids. DNA for the CDR3: TGTGCCAGCAGTGAACTCGGGACAGGGGGCGGTGGGTACACTGAAGCTTTCTTT. Translating gives CASSELGTGGGGYTEAFF.

The gene calls are TRBV7-9 and TRBJ1-4; weak D call: TRBD1 (5 bases). Germline CDR1 reads SEHNR; CDR2 reads FQNEAQ (reference sequence). With 1 base removed from V and 8 bases from J, the gap between germline ends came to 11 bases. The CDR3 runs to 14 residues. The CDR3 DNA is TGTGCCAGCAGCTTAGGCCAGGGAGAAGAAAAACTGTTTTTT. Its translation is CASSLGQGEEKLFF.

The CDR3 nucleotides read TGTGCCAGCAGCTTAGAACAGGGATCCTACAATGAGCAGTTCTTC. Translation gives CASSLEQGSYNEQFF. V gene TRBV7-2 combines with J gene TRBJ2-1, with D tentatively TRBD1 (6 bases). V was clipped by 1 base and J by 1 base, with 8 bases between them. Looked up from germline, CDR1 is SGHTA and CDR2 is FQGNSA. The CDR3 is 15 amino acids.

J is TRBJ1-1 and V is TRBV29-1, with D maybe TRBD1 (6 bases). Trimming cost V 7 bases and J 2 bases, with 17 bases left between them. Germline-derived CDR1 and CDR2 are SQVTM and ANQGSEA. The CDR3 sequence is 14 residues long. CDR3 sequence: CSAKTGYLNTEAFF. In nucleotides, the CDR3 is TGCAGCGCCAAAACAGGGTACCTTAACACTGAAGCTTTCTTT.

This sequence joins TRBV28 and TRBJ2-4; either TRBD1 or TRBD2 may fit D (7 bases each). The CDR3 has 14 residues. V was pared by 4 bases and J by 4 bases, with 11 bases between. Germline V CDR1 and CDR2: MDHEN, SYDVKM. The CDR3 sequence: CASSSQGGKNIQYF. The CDR3 DNA is TGTGCCAGCAGTTCCCAGGGGGGGAAAAACATTCAGTACTTC. The full variable domain, rest sourced from reference TRBV28 and TRBJ2-4, is DVKVTQSSRYLVKRTGEKVFLECVQDMDHENMFWYRQDPGLGLRLIYFSYDVKMKEKGDIPEGYSVSREKKERFSLILESASTNQTSMYLCASSSQGGKNIQYFGAGTRLSVL.

The chain couples TRBV4-1 to TRBJ2-7; D unclear. This CDR3 region has 11 residues. The ends were cut back, 0 bases at V and 3 bases at J, with 0 bases in the middle. CDR1 and CDR2 (germline): MGHRA, YSYEKL. In nucleotides, the CDR3 is TGCGCCAGCAGCCAAGACTACGAGCAGTACTTC. As protein: CASSQDYEQYF.

The CDR3: CASSGGAQANNQPQHF. The CDR3 DNA is TGTGCCAGTAGTGGAGGGGCACAGGCGAACAATCAGCCCCAGCATTTT. The chain has TRBV19 and TRBJ1-5; perhaps TRBD1 as D (5 bases). Looked up from germline, CDR1 is LNHDA and CDR2 is SQIVND (reference sequence). The CDR3 totals 16 residues. The V gene lost 5 bases and the J gene lost 3 bases, with 17 bases spanning the gap. The entire variable domain, with the rest obtained from reference TRBV19 and TRBJ1-5, is as follows: DGGITQSPKYLFRKEGQNVTLSCEQNLNHDAMYWYRQDPGQGLRLIYYSQIVNDFQKGDIAEGYSVSREKKESFPLTVTSAQKNPTAFYLCASSGGAQANNQPQHFGDGTRLSIL.

The V call is TRBV27, the J call TRBJ1-5; a possible D gene is TRBD1 (5 bases). The CDR3 is made up of 14 amino acids. Looked up from germline, CDR1 is MNHEY and CDR2 is SMNVEV (reference sequence). V was trimmed by 11 bases and J by 0 bases, leaving 14 bases between them. CDR3: CAASHGGSNQPQHF. The CDR3 DNA reads as TGTGCCGCGAGTCACGGGGGTAGCAATCAGCCCCAGCATTTT.

The J gene is TRBJ1-1, the V gene TRBV5-1; 8 positions match TRBD1. This CDR3 is 15 amino acids long. CDR1 and CDR2 from the germline V gene are SGHRS and YFSETQ. The V gene end was trimmed by 0 bases and the J gene end by 0 bases; junction bases not matched to a gene: 1. CDR3 DNA: TGCGCCAGCAGCTTGGCGACAGGGGTGAACACTGAAGCTTTCTTT. Residues: CASSLATGVNTEAFF. The complete variable domain, with remaining parts taken from reference TRBV5-1 and TRBJ1-1, reads KAGVTQTPRYLIKTRGQQVTLSCSPISGHRSVSWYQQTPGQGLQFLFEYFSETQRNKGNFPGRFSGRQFSNSRSEMNVSTLELGDSALYLCASSLATGVNTEAFFGQGTRLTVV.

The J gene is TRBJ1-5, the V gene TRBV30; D perhaps matches TRBD1 (5 bases). This CDR3 spans 14 amino acids. The V and J ends lost 0 bases and 2 bases respectively, with 8 bases between them. Germline values: CDR1 GTSNPN, CDR2 SVGIG (reference sequence). The CDR3 reads CAWSVKGGNQPQHF. DNA for the CDR3: TGTGCCTGGAGTGTTAAAGGGGGCAATCAGCCCCAGCATTTT. Drawing the rest from reference TRBV30 and TRBJ1-5, the complete variable domain is SQTIHQWPATLVQPVGSPLSLECTVEGTSNPNLYWYRQAAGRGLQLLFYSVGIGQISSEVPQNLSASRPQDRQFILSSKKLLLSDSGFYLCAWSVKGGNQPQHFGDGTRLSIL.

DNA of the CDR3: TGTGCCAGCAGCTTGGTCGCAGGGGCGGTATACAATGAGCAGTTCTTC. Translating it yields CASSLVAGAVYNEQFF. The chain couples TRBV5-6 to TRBJ2-1; perhaps TRBD1 as D (6 bases). From germline, CDR1 is SGHDT and CDR2 YYEEEE. This CDR3 comprises 16 residues. V lost 0 bases, J lost 4 bases, and 14 bases lay in between.

V usage is TRBV11-2 and J usage is TRBJ1-6; weak D call: TRBD1 (5 bases). The CDR3 is 18 amino acids. The germline CDR1 and CDR2 sequences are SGHAT and FQNNGV. Trimming left V 1 base short and J 6 bases short, with 19 bases between. DNA of the CDR3: TGTGCCAGCAGCTTAGCCCGGCCGGGGGGGTCGTTTAATTCACCCCTCCACTTT. This translates into CASSLARPGGSFNSPLHF. Drawing the rest from reference TRBV11-2 and TRBJ1-6, the complete variable domain is EAGVAQSPRYKIIEKRQSVAFWCNPISGHATLYWYQQILGQGPKLLIQFQNNGVVDDSQLPKDRFSAERLKGVDSTLKIQPAKLEDSAVYLCASSLARPGGSFNSPLHFGNGTRLTVT.

The chain combines TRBV7-2 with TRBJ1-1; D unclear. Germline V gene data show CDR1 as SGHTA and CDR2 as FQGNSA. The CDR3 is 16 residues long. Trimming removed 1 base from V and 1 base from J, with 13 bases in between. The CDR3 is CASSLEPEYSNTEAFF. DNA of the CDR3: TGTGCCAGCAGCTTAGAGCCAGAATATTCGAACACTGAAGCTTTCTTT.

This clone was recorded only once. The rearrangement joins TRBV29-1 to TRBJ2-1; no clear D gene. Trimming cost V 5 bases and J 7 bases, with 15 bases left between them. Germline CDR1 and CDR2: SQVTM and ANQGSEA. CDR3 length: 13 amino acids. The CDR3 reads CSVFWATGNEQFF. In DNA, the CDR3 is TGCAGCGTTTTCTGGGCCACTGGGAATGAGCAGTTCTTC.